Below, 2 T cell receptor beta chains from the same sample are listed, as sequenced in a study of patients and donors after allogeneic stem cell transplantation (TCRdb year 2020). Library creation used RT-PCR. The sequencer listed for this sample is NextSeq 550. TCRdb passed the public sequencing reads through fastp at Q25 and MiXCR, retaining productive beta sequences. Rows merge per CDR3 protein into single entries with the most common DNA and genes. This sample comprises roughly 880,000 distinct CDR3 sequences, about a sixth of them detected only once. 5.5% to 6.5% of the sample belongs to the ten largest clones. The sequencing input was blood, either unsorted or a sorted T cell fraction (not recorded which). The receptors were sampled from a human donor who was either an allogeneic HSCT recipient or a stem cell or donor lymphocyte infusion donor (not recorded which). It is not recorded whose cells these are; they may come from a transplant donor.

V and J are TRBV29-1 and TRBJ2-1; D gene ambiguous. V was clipped by 1 base and J by 0 bases, with 13 bases between them. CDR1 is SQVTM and CDR2 is ANQGSEA in the germline V gene. The CDR3 loop spans 16 amino acids. The CDR3 sequence is CSVEGVVVLSYNEQFF. The CDR3 bases are TGCAGCGTTGAAGGGGTGGTCGTACTCTCCTACAATGAGCAGTTCTTC.

This clonotype was seen more than once but under ten times. This sequence joins TRBV3-1 and TRBJ2-2; D is undetermined. Germline loops: CDR1 LGHDT, CDR2 YNNKEL (reference sequence). The CDR3 is made up of 13 amino acids. Trimming removed 1 base at V and 4 bases at J, with 4 bases between. The CDR3 DNA sequence: TGTGCCAGCAGCCAAGCAACCACCGGGGAGCTGTTTTTT. It specifies CASSQATTGELFF. Full variable domain (outside the CDR3, taken from reference TRBV3-1 and TRBJ2-2): DTAVSQTPKYLVTQMGNDKSIKCEQNLGHDTMYWYKQDSKKFLKIMFSYNNKELIINETVPNRFSPKSPDKAHLNLHINSLELGDSAVYFCASSQATTGELFFGEGSRLTVL.